The text below deals with one T cell receptor beta chain. Its matching antigen is unknown. This CDR3 is built from 13 residues. Trimming took off 5 bases at V and 5 bases at J, with 13 bases between the two ends. Germline CDR1 and CDR2: SSHAT and FNYEAQ (reference sequence). These data belong to a study of shared clonotypes between healthy human individuals. Naive CD8 cells lacked CD45RO and underwent positive selection for CCR7, leaving out terminally differentiated effector memory CD45RA+ cells. Adults of Caucasian background living in Nashville, Tennessee made up all donors. Every subset's genomic DNA went evenly onto several immunoSEQ plates. Roughly 200 ng DNA, around 30,000 T cell genomes, went into each sorted-subset replicate PCR. TCRdb keeps only in-frame clones here, not all; method: immunoSEQ multiplex PCR. The top ten clones hold about 1.5% of a sample with roughly 2.1 million clones, about 92% of them seen once.

General study findings and limits: Relative to memory subsets, naive subsets generally showed larger estimated richness.

The sample consisted of naive CD8+ T cells from PBMCs. The receptor's source is a man younger than 35 in good health. Some clones in this sample may be carry-over from other donors' samples. V usage is TRBV7-7 and J usage is TRBJ2-7, with D uncertain. CDR3 in amino acids: CASSLGRTNEQYF. In DNA, the CDR3 is TGTGCCAGCAGCCTCGGACGGACGAACGAGCAGTACTTC.